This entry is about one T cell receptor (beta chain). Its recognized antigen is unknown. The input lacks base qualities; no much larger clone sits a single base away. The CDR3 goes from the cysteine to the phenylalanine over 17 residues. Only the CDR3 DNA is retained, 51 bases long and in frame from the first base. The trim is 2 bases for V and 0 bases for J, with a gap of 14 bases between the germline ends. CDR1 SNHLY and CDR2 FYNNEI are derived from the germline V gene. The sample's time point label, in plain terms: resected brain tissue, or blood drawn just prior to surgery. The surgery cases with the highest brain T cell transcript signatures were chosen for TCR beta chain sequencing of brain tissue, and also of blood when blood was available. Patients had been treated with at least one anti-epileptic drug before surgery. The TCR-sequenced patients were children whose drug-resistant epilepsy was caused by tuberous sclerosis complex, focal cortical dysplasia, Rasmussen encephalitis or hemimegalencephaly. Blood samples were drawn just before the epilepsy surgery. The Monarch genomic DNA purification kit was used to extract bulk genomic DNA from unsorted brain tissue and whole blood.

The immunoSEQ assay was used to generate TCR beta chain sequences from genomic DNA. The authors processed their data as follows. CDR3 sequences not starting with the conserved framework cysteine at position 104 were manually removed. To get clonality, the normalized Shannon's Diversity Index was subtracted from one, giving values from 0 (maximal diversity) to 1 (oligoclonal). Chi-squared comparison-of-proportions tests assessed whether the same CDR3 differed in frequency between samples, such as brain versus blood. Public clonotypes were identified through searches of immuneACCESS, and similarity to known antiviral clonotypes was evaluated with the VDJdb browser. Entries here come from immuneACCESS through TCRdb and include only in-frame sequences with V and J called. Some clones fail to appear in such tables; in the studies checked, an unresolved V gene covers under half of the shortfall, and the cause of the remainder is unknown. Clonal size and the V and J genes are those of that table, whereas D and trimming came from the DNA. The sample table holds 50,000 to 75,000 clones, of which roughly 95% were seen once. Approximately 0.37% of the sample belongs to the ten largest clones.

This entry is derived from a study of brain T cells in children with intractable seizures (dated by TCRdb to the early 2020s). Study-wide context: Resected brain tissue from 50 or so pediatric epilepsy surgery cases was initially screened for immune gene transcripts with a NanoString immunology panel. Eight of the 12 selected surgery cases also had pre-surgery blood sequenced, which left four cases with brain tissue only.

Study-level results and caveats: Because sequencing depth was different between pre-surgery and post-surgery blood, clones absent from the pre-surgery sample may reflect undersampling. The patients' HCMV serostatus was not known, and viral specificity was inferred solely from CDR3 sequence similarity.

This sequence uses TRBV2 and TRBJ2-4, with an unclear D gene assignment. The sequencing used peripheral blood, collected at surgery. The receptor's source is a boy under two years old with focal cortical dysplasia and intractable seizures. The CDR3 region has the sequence CASSEYLDHIAKNIQYF. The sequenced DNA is TGTGCCAGCAGTGAATATTTGGATCATATAGCCAAAAACATTCAGTACTTC.